These 26 T cell receptor beta chains share one sample of origin, sequenced in a study of shared clonotypes between healthy human individuals. Produced via immunoSEQ multiplex PCR; TCRdb's table is partial and in-frame only. Altogether under 1,900,000 clones are present, about 98.5% being singletons, with the ten largest covering 0.36%. Sample: naive CD4+ T cells sorted from blood. Subset: CD45RA+ positively selected. The receptors derive from a man aged 25 to 40 in good health.

The chain links TRBV19 to TRBJ1-2; possibly TRBD1 for D (5 bases). Germline values: CDR1 LNHDA, CDR2 SQIVND (reference sequence). V was clipped by 7 bases and J by 3 bases, with 15 bases between them. CDR3 length: 14 residues. The CDR3: CASTSLGDDYGYTF. The CDR3 DNA is TGTGCCAGTACCTCACTGGGGGACGACTATGGCTACACCTTC.

This chain links TRBV11-2 with TRBJ2-7; the match to TRBD1 covers 10 bases. Looked up from germline, CDR1 is SGHAT and CDR2 is FQNNGV. CDR3 length: 15 amino acids. V was clipped by 2 bases and J by 0 bases; unmatched bases: 1. CDR3 in amino acids: CASSLRDRGSYEQYF. The CDR3 DNA is TGTGCCAGCAGCTTAAGGGACAGGGGCTCCTACGAGCAGTACTTC.

The chain's CDR3 is CASSPAGTVLDTEAFF. The CDR3 coding sequence is TGTGCCAGCTCACCTGCCGGGACAGTATTGGATACTGAAGCTTTCTTT. The chain links TRBV18 to TRBJ1-1, with 7 positions matching TRBD1. The CDR3 is 16 amino acids. Germline assignment: CDR1 KGHSH and CDR2 LQKENI. V was pared by 3 bases and J by 5 bases, with 12 bases of the junction left unmatched.

The chain employs TRBV5-5 and TRBJ2-7; TRBD2 aligns across 11 bases. Germline CDR1 reads SGHKS; CDR2 reads YYEKEE (reference sequence). V dropped 3 bases and J dropped 0; count of bases not matched to a gene: 5. This CDR3 is built from 16 residues. CDR3 residues: CASSWGLAASSYEQYF. CDR3 DNA sequence: TGTGCCAGCAGCTGGGGACTAGCGGCGAGCTCCTACGAGCAGTACTTC.

This clone was counted a single time. The rearrangement joins TRBV7-6 to TRBJ2-1; TRBD2 matches at 11 bases. Germline assignment: CDR1 SGHVS and CDR2 FNYEAQ. CDR3 length: 19 amino acids. V gave up 2 bases and J gave up 0 bases; unmatched junction bases: 9. CDR3 nucleotide sequence: TGTGCCAGCAGCTTACTCCTTCTAGCGGGAGGTTACTCCTACAATGAGCAGTTCTTC. Encoded protein: CASSLLLLAGGYSYNEQFF.

The V call is TRBV28, the J call TRBJ1-1, with TRBD1 as a possible D gene (5 bases). Germline V gives CDR1 MDHEN, CDR2 SYDVKM. Trimming cost V 10 bases and J 6 bases, with 12 bases left between them. The CDR3 loop spans 11 amino acids. The CDR3 here is CAIQGNAEAFF. DNA for the CDR3: TGTGCCATCCAGGGTAACGCTGAAGCTTTCTTT.

This clone was observed a single time. The chain is built from TRBV5-1 and TRBJ2-3, with TRBD2 matching 16 bases. Trimming removed 1 base from V and 4 bases from J; junction bases left unmatched: 9. The CDR3 is 19 residues long. CDR1 and CDR2 from the germline V gene are SGHRS and YFSETQ. In nucleotides, the CDR3 is TGCGCCAGCAGCTTGACTGGGACTAGCGGGAGGGCCCTTCCAGATACGCAGTATTTT. As protein: CASSLTGTSGRALPDTQYF.

This chain joins TRBV4-3 and TRBJ2-1; a possible D gene is TRBD1 (6 bases). Trimming removed 1 base from V and 4 bases from J, with 26 bases in between. From germline, CDR1 is LGHNA and CDR2 YSLEER. This CDR3 is 20 amino acids long. As DNA, the CDR3 is TGCGCCAGCAGCCAAGGTCCCACAGCGGTCTTAATGGGACAATACAATGAGCAGTTCTTC. The encoded protein is CASSQGPTAVLMGQYNEQFF.

The chain has TRBV11-2 and TRBJ1-1; no clear D gene. Trimming removed 5 bases from V and 2 bases from J, with 12 bases in between. There are 14 residues in the CDR3. The germline V gene has CDR1 SGHAT and CDR2 FQNNGV. The CDR3 is CASSVQPVNTEAFF. The CDR3, as DNA: TGTGCCAGCAGCGTACAACCGGTAAACACTGAAGCTTTCTTT.

The chain is built from TRBV29-1 and TRBJ2-1, with 8 bases that match TRBD2. There are 15 residues in the CDR3. After removal of 3 bases from V and 2 bases from J, the junction contained 6 bases not matched to a gene. Germline assignment: CDR1 SQVTM and CDR2 ANQGSEA. The CDR3 loop is CSVDYSGAAYNEQFF. In nucleotides, the CDR3 is TGCAGCGTTGATTATAGCGGGGCCGCCTACAATGAGCAGTTCTTC.

The J gene is TRBJ1-1, the V gene TRBV13; D unclear. The ends were cut back, 1 base at V and 1 base at J, with 7 bases in the middle. The CDR3 contains 14 residues. The germline V gene has CDR1 PRHDT and CDR2 FYEKMQ (reference sequence). CDR3: CASSLVDRNTEAFF. The CDR3 DNA reads as TGTGCCAGCAGCTTAGTGGATAGGAACACTGAAGCTTTCTTT.

This chain joins TRBV28 and TRBJ1-1, with 9 nucleotides matching TRBD1. The germline V gene encodes CDR1 MDHEN and CDR2 SYDVKM. V lost 6 bases and J lost 10; bases outside the gene matches: 6. This CDR3 comprises 12 residues. CDR3 in amino acids: CASSPSDRGAFF. In DNA, the CDR3 is TGTGCCAGCAGCCCCTCGGACAGGGGAGCTTTCTTT.

The genes are TRBV18 and TRBJ1-4; the match to TRBD1 covers 7 bases. The V gene's germline CDR1 is KGHSH and CDR2 LQKENI. The CDR3 extends over 14 amino acids. The J segment lost 3 bases and the V segment lost 4 bases, leaving 2 bases of the junction unmatched. The CDR3 DNA reads as TGTGCCAGCTCACAGGGGGCCGCTAATGAAAAACTGTTTTTT. Protein product: CASSQGAANEKLFF. The whole variable domain, filled in from reference TRBV18 and TRBJ1-4, reads NAGVMQNPRHLVRRRGQEARLRCSPMKGHSHVYWYRQLPEEGLKFMVYLQKENIIDESGMPKERFSAEFPKEGPSILRIQQVVRGDSAAYFCASSQGAANEKLFFGSGTQLSVL.

The V gene is TRBV28, the J gene TRBJ1-5, with D unclear. The CDR3 covers 10 residues. Trimming stripped 4 bases from V and 10 bases from J, with 5 bases between. Germline V gene sequence: CDR1 MDHEN, CDR2 SYDVKM. The chain's CDR3 is CASSSGPQHF. CDR3 bases: TGTGCCAGCAGTTCGGGCCCCCAGCATTTT.

The chain uses TRBV6-6 and TRBJ2-3; 12 nucleotides align to TRBD2. Germline CDR1 reads MNHNY; CDR2 reads SVGAGI (reference sequence). There are 16 residues in the CDR3. V was pared by 7 bases and J by 3 bases, with 8 bases of the junction left unmatched. CDR3 coding DNA: TGTGCCAGCACCTACGCCCTAGCGGGAGGGACAGATACGCAGTATTTT. It encodes CASTYALAGGTDTQYF.

The V and J genes are TRBV9 and TRBJ1-1; possible D gene TRBD1, 6 bases. The CDR3 loop spans 15 amino acids. With 3 bases removed from V and 0 bases from J, the gap between germline ends came to 12 bases. Germline values: CDR1 SGDLS, CDR2 YYNGEE. CDR3 sequence (DNA): TGTGCCAGCAGCGCCGCCGGACAGCTGAACACTGAAGCTTTCTTT. Its translation: CASSAAGQLNTEAFF. The variable domain in full, completed from reference TRBV9 and TRBJ1-1, reads DSGVTQTPKHLITATGQRVTLRCSPRSGDLSVYWYQQSLDQGLQFLIQYYNGEERAKGNILERFSAQQFPDLHSELNLSSLELGDSALYFCASSAAGQLNTEAFFGQGTRLTVV.

The rearrangement joins TRBV27 to TRBJ1-5; D is perhaps TRBD1 (6 bases). The CDR3 runs 15 residues. From germline, CDR1 is MNHEY and CDR2 SMNVEV (reference sequence). V lost 2 bases and J lost 5, with 13 bases in between. CDR3 nucleotides: TGTGCCAGCAGTTTAGCGGGGGCTTGGGATCAGCCCCAGCATTTT. Amino acid sequence: CASSLAGAWDQPQHF.

This chain joins TRBV5-4 and TRBJ2-3, with no clear D. This CDR3 is 18 amino acids long. Germline loops: CDR1 SGHNT, CDR2 YYREEE (reference sequence). Trimming cost V 0 bases and J 1 base, with 18 bases left between them. As DNA, the CDR3 is TGTGCCAGCAGCTTGGTCGGCCGGTTAACTGGCGGCACAGATACGCAGTATTTT. Residues: CASSLVGRLTGGTDTQYF.

CDR3 residues: CASSPGVGSYEQYF. In DNA form, the CDR3 reads TGTGCCAGCTCCCCGGGAGTCGGCTCCTACGAGCAGTACTTC. The rearrangement joins TRBV7-3 to TRBJ2-7, with TRBD2 as a possible D gene (6 bases). The CDR3 has 14 residues. CDR1 SGHTA and CDR2 FQGTGA come from the germline V gene. Trimming took off 8 bases at V and 0 bases at J, with 14 bases between the two ends.

Here the CDR3 reads CASSQNYLADEQYF. The CDR3 DNA reads as TGCGCCAGCAGCCAAAACTATCTGGCCGACGAGCAGTACTTC. The chain recombines TRBV4-1 with TRBJ2-7; D not certain. Trimming pared 2 bases from V and 5 bases from J, leaving 13 bases between. CDR1 is MGHRA, CDR2 YSYEKL, per germline. The CDR3 spans 14 residues.

V gene TRBV29-1 combines with J gene TRBJ2-2, with TRBD2 identical over 7 bases. The V gene's germline CDR1 is SQVTM and CDR2 ANQGSEA. Germline trimming cut 4 bases from V and 2 bases from J; bases unmatched to any gene: 4. The CDR3 is 14 residues long. The CDR3 sequence is CSVAAGDNTGELFF. CDR3 DNA sequence: TGCAGCGTTGCGGCGGGAGATAACACCGGGGAGCTGTTTTTT.

The genes are TRBV18 and TRBJ2-2; tentative D call: TRBD2 (5 bases). Germline CDR1 reads KGHSH; CDR2 reads LQKENI. Deletions cut 3 bases from V and 1 base from J, with 9 bases between. This CDR3 has 15 residues. The CDR3 loop is CASSPGGWNTGELFF. DNA for the CDR3: TGTGCCAGCTCACCGGGCGGGTGGAACACCGGGGAGCTGTTTTTT.

The chain uses TRBV9 and TRBJ2-1, with D unresolved. The V gene lost 4 bases and the J gene lost 6 bases, with 5 bases spanning the gap. In germline, CDR1 is SGDLS, CDR2 YYNGEE. The CDR3 is 11 amino acids. The CDR3, as DNA: TGTGCCAGCAGCCCCACCAATGAGCAGTTCTTC. It yields the protein CASSPTNEQFF.

This clone was picked up one time. The same CDR3 is also encoded by other DNA sequences in this sample. The rearrangement joins TRBV18 to TRBJ2-7; D may be TRBD1 (5 bases). The CDR3 extends over 13 amino acids. Trimming left V 0 bases short and J 2 bases short, with 5 bases between. Per the germline V gene, CDR1 is KGHSH and CDR2 is LQKENI. CDR3 residues: CASSPPGAYEQYF. CDR3 DNA: TGTGCCAGCTCACCACCAGGGGCCTACGAGCAGTACTTC.

The chain couples TRBV6-5 to TRBJ2-7, with D possibly being TRBD1 or TRBD2 (6 bases each). Germline values: CDR1 MNHEY, CDR2 SVGAGI. This CDR3 is 16 amino acids long. V was trimmed by 4 bases and J by 6 bases, leaving 22 bases between them. The DNA of the CDR3 is TGTGCCAGCAGTTCAACCGGACAACGGGGGCCTGGCGAGCAGTACTTC. Amino acids: CASSSTGQRGPGEQYF.

A word on this clone: Other nucleotide sequences from this sample produce the same CDR3. V is TRBV7-3 and J is TRBJ2-2; no clear D gene. The CDR3 runs to 12 residues. Germline loops: CDR1 SGHTA, CDR2 FQGTGA. The V end lost 5 bases, the J end lost 3 bases, and 4 bases lay between the germline ends. The CDR3 region has the DNA TGTGCCAGCAGCCTTGACACCGGGGAGCTGTTTTTT. Translation gives CASSLDTGELFF.